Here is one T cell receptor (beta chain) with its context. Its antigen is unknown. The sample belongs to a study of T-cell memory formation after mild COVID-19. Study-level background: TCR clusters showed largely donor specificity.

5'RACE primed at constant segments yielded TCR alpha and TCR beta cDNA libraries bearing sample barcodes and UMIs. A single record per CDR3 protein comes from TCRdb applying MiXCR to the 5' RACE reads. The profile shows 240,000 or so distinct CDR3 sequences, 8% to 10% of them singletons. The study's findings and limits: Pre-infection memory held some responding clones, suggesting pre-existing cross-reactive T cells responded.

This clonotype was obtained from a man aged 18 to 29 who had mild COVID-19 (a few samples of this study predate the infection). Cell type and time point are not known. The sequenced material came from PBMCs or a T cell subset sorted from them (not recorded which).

CDR3: CASSPKGGDEQYV. The CDR3 nucleotides are TGTGCCAGCAGCCCTAAAGGGGGGGACGAGCAGTACGTC. The chain joins TRBV7-3 to TRBJ2-7; D might be TRBD2 (7 bases). Germline V CDR1 and CDR2: SGHTA, FQGTGA. This CDR3 comprises 13 residues. Trimming removed 5 bases from V and 5 bases from J, with 13 bases in between.